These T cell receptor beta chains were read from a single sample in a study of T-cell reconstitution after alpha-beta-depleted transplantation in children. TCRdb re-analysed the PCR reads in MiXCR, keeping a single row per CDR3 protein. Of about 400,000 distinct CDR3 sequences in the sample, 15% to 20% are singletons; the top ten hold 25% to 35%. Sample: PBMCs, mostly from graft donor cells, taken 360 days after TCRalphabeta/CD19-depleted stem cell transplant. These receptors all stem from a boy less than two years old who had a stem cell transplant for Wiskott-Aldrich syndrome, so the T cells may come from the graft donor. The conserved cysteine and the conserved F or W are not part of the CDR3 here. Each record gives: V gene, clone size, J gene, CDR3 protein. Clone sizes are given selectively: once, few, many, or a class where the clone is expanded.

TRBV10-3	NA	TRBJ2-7	AAPGQVAREQY
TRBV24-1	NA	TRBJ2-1	ATSDLPAGTRNNEQF
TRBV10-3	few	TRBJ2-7	AIAPGQGNEQY
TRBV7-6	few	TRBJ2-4	ASSFRGAVGDIQY
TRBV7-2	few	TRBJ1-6	ASGGPLGNSPLH
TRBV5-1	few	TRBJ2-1	ASRGGGTLSSYNEQF
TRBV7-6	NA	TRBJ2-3	ASSLVTGSTDTQY
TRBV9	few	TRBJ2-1	ASSPIGGTSSYNEQF
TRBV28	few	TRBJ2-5	ASQGGAVQETQY
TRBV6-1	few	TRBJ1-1	ASSTLRGVTEAF
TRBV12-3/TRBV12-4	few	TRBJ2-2	ASSRGLALPGELF
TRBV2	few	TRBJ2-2	ASSEAADRTTGELF
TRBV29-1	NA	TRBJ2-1	SVRGAGFSYNEQF
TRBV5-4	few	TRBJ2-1	ASSLVSGRGNEQF
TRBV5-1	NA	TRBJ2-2	ASSWTSPTGELF
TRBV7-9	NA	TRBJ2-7	ASSLAGTRLYEQY
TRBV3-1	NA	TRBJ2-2	ASSQAPDITGELF
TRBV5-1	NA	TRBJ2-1	ASDRTPRANEQF
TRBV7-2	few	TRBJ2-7	ASSLDGRTGGQY
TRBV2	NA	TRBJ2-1	ASSATGSYNEQF
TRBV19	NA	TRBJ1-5	ASTYTGRLNQPQH
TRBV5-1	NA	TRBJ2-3	ASSLIGITQY
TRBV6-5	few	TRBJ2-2	ASSFQGRNTGELF
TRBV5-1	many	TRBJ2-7	ASSFGSSGSAYEQY
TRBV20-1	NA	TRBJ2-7	SASRDRGNEQY
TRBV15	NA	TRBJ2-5	ATSGRHPLQETQY
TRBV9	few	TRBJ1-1	ASSLRDYVTEAF
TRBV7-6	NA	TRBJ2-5	ASSLVRTGLKY
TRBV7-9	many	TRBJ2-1	ASSLGSGNEQF
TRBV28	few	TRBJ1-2	ASSLGTATYYGYT
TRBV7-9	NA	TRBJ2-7	ASSLVRSRGYEQY
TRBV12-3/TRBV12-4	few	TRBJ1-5	ASSLMDRGNQPQH
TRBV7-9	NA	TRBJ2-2	ASSLVLGTGELF
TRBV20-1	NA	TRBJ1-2	SANRGVGYT
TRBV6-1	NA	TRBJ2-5	ASRNRGWETQY
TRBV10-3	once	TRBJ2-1	AISMREENEQF
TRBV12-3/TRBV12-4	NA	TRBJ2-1	ASSRRPSRGVLNNEQF
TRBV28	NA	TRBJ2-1	ASSLPGQGWDEQF
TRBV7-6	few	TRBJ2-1	ASSRGIRPSYNEQF
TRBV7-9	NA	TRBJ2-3	ASSLGSGGLSTDTQY
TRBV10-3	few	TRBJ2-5	AISPVWVGSRETQY
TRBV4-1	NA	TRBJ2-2	ASRGIGRFGELF
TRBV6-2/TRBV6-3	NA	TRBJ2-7	ASSYQGQGLYEQY
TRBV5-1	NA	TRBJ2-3	ASSLGPRLAGADTQY
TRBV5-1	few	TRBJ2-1	ASSWAGTSQQGYNEQF
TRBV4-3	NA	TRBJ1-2	ASSPQLSRTNYGYT
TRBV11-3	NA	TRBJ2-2	ASSFGGGRASSGELF
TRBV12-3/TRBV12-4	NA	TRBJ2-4	ASRPGPGGIQY
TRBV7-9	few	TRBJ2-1	ASREGNNEQF
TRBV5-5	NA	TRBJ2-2	ASSGTGMYTGELF
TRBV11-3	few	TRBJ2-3	ASSLVQGGTDTQY
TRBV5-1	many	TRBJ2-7	ASSLVRGGLHEQY
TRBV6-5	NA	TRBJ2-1	ASSYGQSYNEQF